The next 8 T cell receptor beta chains were all read from a single sample in a study of blood T cell repertoires in COVID-19. TCRdb keeps only in-frame clones here, not all; method: immunoSEQ multiplex PCR. In the table there are over 20,000 clones, approximately 90% of which are singletons. The material sequenced was peripheral blood. These receptors were taken from a man between 65 and 85 years old with active COVID-19.

The chain links TRBV7-8 to TRBJ1-2; no definite D call. The CDR3 consists of 14 residues. Trimming removed 1 base from V and 5 bases from J, with 11 bases in between. Germline V gene lookup returns CDR1 SGHVS and CDR2 FQNEAQ. For the CDR3, the DNA is TGTGCCAGCAGCTTAGGAGCAGGTCTTTATGGCTACACCTTC. It encodes CASSLGAGLYGYTF.

This clone has only a few counts. The chain links TRBV6-4 to TRBJ2-5; TRBD1 aligns across 7 bases. CDR1 is MRHNA and CDR2 is SNTAGT in the germline V gene. This CDR3 is 14 amino acids long. V lost 5 bases to trimming and J lost 10 bases; unmatched junction nucleotides: 13. The CDR3 DNA sequence: TGTGCCAGCAGTCCCGATGGGGACAGTACGATCCAGTACTTC. It is translated as CASSPDGDSTIQYF.

This rearrangement joins TRBV30 to TRBJ2-1, with TRBD2 matching 13 bases. The CDR3 is 15 residues long. V was clipped by 5 bases and J by 3 bases; unmatched bases: 4. Looked up from germline, CDR1 is GTSNPN and CDR2 is SVGIG (reference sequence). The DNA of the CDR3 is TGTGCCTGGGATAGACTAGCGGGGGGCTACAATGAGCAGTTCTTC. It is translated as CAWDRLAGGYNEQFF.

This clone came up once. The chain uses TRBV21-1 and TRBJ2-7; TRBD2, the D gene given by the table, was not confirmed from the DNA. TRBV21-1 is designated a pseudogene. CDR3 size: 17 residues. The CDR3 is CARTLSRVTSGSDEQYF. In nucleotides, the CDR3 is TGTGCCAGAACCCTCTCGCGGGTGACTAGCGGGAGTGACGAGCAGTACTTC.

The chain joins TRBV29-1 to TRBJ2-5; TRBD2 might be the D (5 bases). Germline V gene lookup returns CDR1 SQVTM and CDR2 ANQGSEA. This CDR3 region has 13 residues. The V end lost 4 bases, the J end lost 1 base, and 10 bases lay between the germline ends. The CDR3 loop reads CSVAGTVQETQYF. CDR3 DNA sequence: TGCAGCGTTGCGGGAACAGTCCAAGAGACCCAGTACTTC.

The J gene is TRBJ2-1, the V gene TRBV7-9; D not resolved. The germline V gene encodes CDR1 SEHNR and CDR2 FQNEAQ (reference sequence). The ends were cut back, 1 base at V and 5 bases at J, with 6 bases in the middle. This CDR3 has 13 amino acids. The CDR3, as DNA: TGTGCCAGCAGCTTAGGGCCAAACAATGAGCAGTTCTTC. Translated, it gives CASSLGPNNEQFF.

The gene calls are TRBV7-2 and TRBJ1-4; D is ambiguous. V was pared by 2 bases and J by 4 bases, with 11 bases between. The germline V gene has CDR1 SGHTA and CDR2 FQGNSA. The CDR3 loop spans 15 amino acids. As DNA, the CDR3 is TGTGCCAGCAGCTTAAAGAGGGCTATTAATGAAAAACTGTTTTTT. Protein product: CASSLKRAINEKLFF.

The genes are TRBV11-2 and TRBJ2-3, with 7 bases aligning to TRBD2. The CDR3 sequence is 17 residues long. Germline CDR1 and CDR2: SGHAT and FQNNGV. The V gene end was trimmed by 2 bases and the J gene end by 2 bases; junction bases not matched to a gene: 10. The CDR3 loop reads CASSLLSGGFLTDTQYF. CDR3 coding DNA: TGTGCCAGCAGCTTATTATCCGGGGGGTTCCTCACAGATACGCAGTATTTT.